The clone carrying this T cell receptor (beta chain) has just one count. Its antigen is not known. V lost 2 bases, J lost 1 base, and 6 bases lay in between. In germline, CDR1 is LNHDA, CDR2 SQIVND (reference sequence). The CDR3 spans 14 residues. Amplification used 60 Vbeta primers and 13 Jbeta primers. Profiling relied on immunoSEQ multiplex PCR, and the TCRdb table lists in-frame clones only, not all of them. Of approximately 89,000 clones listed, 69% are singletons. This sample was included in a study of cytomegalovirus exposure and HLA in healthy donors. Donors were ostensibly healthy at sampling, although undocumented immune exposures were probable. General study points: Later work found that TCR association rates differed between HLA loci; DRB1 had the most and HLA-C the fewest.

This clonotype was sampled from a female donor in good health and CMV-seronegative. The sequencing input was PBMCs. The rearrangement uses TRBV19 and TRBJ1-5, with unresolved D. The CDR3 loop reads CASSILDSNQPQHF. CDR3 nucleotide sequence: TGTGCCAGTAGTATACTAGACAGCAATCAGCCCCAGCATTTT.